This T cell receptor beta chain stems from a study of blood T cell repertoires in COVID-19 (dated by TCRdb to 2018 to 2020). Turning to the overall study: The collaborator samples originated in the United States, Italy and Spain and spanned the acute and convalescent phases of COVID-19. The material from the prospective study consisted of cDNA or gDNA derived from T cells, B-cell-depleted T cells, or PBMCs. Deeply sampled blood TCRbeta repertoires from subjects exposed to, actively infected with, or recovered from COVID-19 were included in the dataset. The repertoires were released in a freely available public database meant as a resource for research on the immune response to SARS-CoV-2. The samples were drawn from two sources: the first 160 participants of the ongoing ImmuneRACE study, and 950 to 1,500 subjects contributed by 6 global collaborators. The sample metadata nearly always contained a de-identified subject ID, COVID-19 status, age in years and sex. Where available, HLA class I and class II types were taken from metadata supplied by the sample provider and were not determined by assay-based typing.

One collaborating source in Seattle enrolled patients during active infection and followed them longitudinally through the course of disease. Whole blood was collected in K2EDTA tubes by collaborating institutions according to the institutions' own protocols. For TCRbeta analysis, collaborators shipped samples as frozen whole blood, isolated PBMCs, or DNA extracted from either of those sample types. The CDR3 runs 14 amino acids, cysteine and phenylalanine included. The CDR3 DNA has 42 bases and is translated from base 1. V sheds 1 base and J sheds 4 bases, leaving 9 bases between their ends. Based on the germline V gene, the CDR1 and CDR2 sequences are SGHDT and YYEEEE. TCRbeta CDR3 regions were amplified from genomic DNA using the immunoSEQ Assay, a bias-controlled multiplex PCR. In the source study's methods: Within the assay, amplification of reference gene primers was used to estimate how many nucleated cells each sample contained. To quantify the absolute abundance of each unique TCRbeta CDR3 rearrangement, sequence reads were collapsed and filtered. For each sample, productive Simpson clonality was calculated by taking the square root of Simpson's diversity index across productive rearrangements. TCRdb limited this immuneACCESS table to in-frame rearrangements with V and J called. A share of clones is missing; checked studies link under half to unresolved V genes, and the rest is unexplained. The V and J calls and clone size are taken from that table; D and trimming were inferred from the DNA. For this sample there are hundreds of thousands of clones; 75% to 90% appear just once. The ten largest clones take up around 13% of the sample.

Notes on this clone: Its antigen is not yet known. No clone much larger than this one lies a single base away; base qualities are absent.

General findings and caveats noted by the study authors: How much clinical and demographic metadata was included differed by source and by participant, and the metadata was provided uncurated.

The origin of this receptor is a woman in her 70s with COVID-19, enrolled during active disease. The sample was peripheral blood. The chain was built from TRBV5-6 and TRBJ1-5; the D gene is unclear. The sequenced DNA: TGTGCCAGCAGCTTGTGGACGGGGAATCAGCCCCAGCATTTT. It translates as CASSLWTGNQPQHF.